This TCR beta chain was sequenced in a study of blood T cell repertoires in COVID-19. Across the study: The United States, Italy and Spain were the sources of the acute and convalescent COVID-19 samples.

With V trimmed by 4 bases and J by 4 bases, 5 bases remained unmatched. Germline CDR1 LGHDT, CDR2 YNNKEL (reference sequence). The CDR3 loop spans 14 amino acids. Methods used by the authors: Nucleated cell number was recorded as an estimate derived from reference gene primer amplification. This table comes from immunoSEQ multiplex PCR, and its TCRdb copy is limited to in-frame clones, with some not included. For V, J and clone size, that table is used; D and trimming come from the DNA. The sample has about 130,000 clones; roughly four fifths are singletons. The sequence was obtained from a woman in her forties or fifties with acute or convalescent COVID-19. The V and J genes are TRBV3-1 (or the pseudogene TRBV3-2) and TRBJ2-3; 7 positions match TRBD2. The source material was peripheral blood. The CDR3 DNA sequence: TGTGCCAGCAGCCGCCAGACTAGCCCAGATACGCAGTATTTT. Encoded protein: CASSRQTSPDTQYF.